A single sample gave rise to the 16 T cell receptor beta chains below, sequenced in a study of CD8 T cells in Susac syndrome. It was with random hexamers that 0.5 to 1 ug RNA was reverse transcribed. Each CDR3 protein gets one entry after TCRdb re-called the immunoSEQ multiplex PCR reads with MiXCR. This sample has almost 450,000 distinct CDR3 sequences; approximately 85% occur once, and the top ten carry 0.09% to 0.15%. What was sequenced was CD8+ T cells from PBMCs. All receptors derive from a human donor with multiple sclerosis.

This chain uses TRBV12-3 or TRBV12-4 with TRBJ2-5; D not resolved. The CDR3 covers 11 residues. Trimming removed 5 bases at V and 5 bases at J, with 6 bases between. The CDR3 nucleotides are TGTGCCAGCAGTGGGCTTGAGACCCAGTACTTC. It yields the protein CASSGLETQYF.

This clonotype showed up just once. The chain employs TRBV19 and TRBJ1-1, with D unresolved. The CDR3 covers 17 residues. Germline values: CDR1 LNHDA, CDR2 SQIVND (reference sequence). Between the trimmed V and J ends, which lost 5 bases and 4 bases, there was a span of 23 bases. Here the CDR3 DNA reads TGTGCCAGTAGTCCGATAAGCGCCGAAGATCTAATCACTGAAGCTTTCTTT. Translated, it gives CASSPISAEDLITEAFF.

A single count supports this clonotype. The chain couples TRBV4-1 to TRBJ2-1; D may be TRBD1 (6 bases). The germline gives CDR1 MGHRA, CDR2 YSYEKL. V lost 5 bases to trimming and J lost 5 bases, with 10 bases between them. CDR3 length equals 13 residues. CDR3 coding DNA: TGCGCCAGCAGCTGGGGACAAAACAATGAGCAGTTCTTC. It translates to CASSWGQNNEQFF.

The V and J genes are TRBV5-1 and TRBJ1-2; possibly TRBD1 for D (5 bases). Germline assignment: CDR1 SGHRS and CDR2 YFSETQ. V was shortened by 3 bases and J by 1 base, with 10 bases between the two germline ends. This CDR3 is 14 amino acids long. The CDR3 protein is CASSSDRVNYGYTF. For the CDR3, the DNA is TGCGCCAGCAGCTCCGACAGAGTTAACTATGGCTACACCTTC. Full variable domain (remainder filled in from reference TRBV5-1 and TRBJ1-2): KAGVTQTPRYLIKTRGQQVTLSCSPISGHRSVSWYQQTPGQGLQFLFEYFSETQRNKGNFPGRFSGRQFSNSRSEMNVSTLELGDSALYLCASSSDRVNYGYTFGSGTRLTVV.

This rearrangement joins TRBV7-6 to TRBJ1-5, with D maybe TRBD1 (5 bases). Trimming pared 1 base from V and 3 bases from J, leaving 10 bases between. Germline CDR1 SGHVS, CDR2 FNYEAQ. The CDR3 has 15 residues. The CDR3, as DNA: TGTGCCAGCAGCTTAGGGCAGGGTCACAATCAGCCCCAGCATTTT. The encoded protein is CASSLGQGHNQPQHF.

The V and J genes are TRBV6-1 and TRBJ2-7; 7 bases match TRBD2. The CDR3 totals 15 residues. The germline V gene has CDR1 MNHNS and CDR2 SASEGT. J lost 2 bases, V lost 2 bases, and 6 bases had no gene match. This CDR3 reads CASSEIASGAYEQYF. CDR3 nucleotides: TGTGCCAGCAGTGAAATCGCTAGCGGTGCCTACGAGCAGTACTTC.

The chain employs TRBV2 and TRBJ1-1; D possibly corresponds to TRBD1 (5 bases). This CDR3 spans 19 amino acids. V was cut by 2 bases and J by 0 bases, with 22 bases left in between. From germline, CDR1 is SNHLY and CDR2 FYNNEI. The CDR3 here is CASSETYDGARGVNTEAFF. The CDR3 bases are TGTGCCAGCAGTGAAACGTACGATGGGGCTAGAGGGGTGAACACTGAAGCTTTCTTT.

This chain connects TRBV27 to TRBJ1-2, with a possible D match to TRBD1 (5 bases). The CDR3 consists of 15 residues. V shed 1 base and J shed 4 bases, with 13 bases lying between them. Looked up from germline, CDR1 is MNHEY and CDR2 is SMNVEV (reference sequence). The chain's CDR3 is CASSLFGAYAYGYTF. CDR3 DNA sequence: TGTGCCAGCAGTTTATTCGGGGCCTATGCCTATGGCTACACCTTC.

This chain connects TRBV28 to TRBJ2-7, with TRBD1 identical over 12 bases. Germline lookup yields CDR1 MDHEN and CDR2 SYDVKM. The CDR3 totals 14 residues. V gave up 6 bases and J gave up 7 bases; unmatched junction bases: 7. The chain's CDR3 is CASRDRDRGPEQYF. The CDR3 nucleotides read TGTGCCAGCAGGGACCGGGACAGGGGGCCTGAGCAGTACTTC.

V usage is TRBV20-1 and J usage is TRBJ1-1; TRBD1 agrees at 7 bases. The CDR3 sequence is 14 residues long. Trimming took 6 bases from V and 1 from J; bases not matched to a gene: 8. Germline CDR1 is DFQATT and CDR2 is SNEGSKA (reference sequence). In DNA form, the CDR3 reads TGCAGTGCCAAAGGAGGGGGCCCGAACACTGAAGCTTTCTTT. This sequence encodes CSAKGGGPNTEAFF.

This CDR3 reads CASRLAGGELFF. The CDR3 DNA sequence: TGTGCCAGCCGACTAGCGGGAGGGGAGCTGTTTTTT. J is TRBJ2-2 and V is TRBV6-2 or TRBV6-3; 11 bases align to TRBD2. After removal of 8 bases from V and 8 bases from J, the junction contained 1 base not matched to a gene. The germline V gene encodes CDR1 MNHEY and CDR2 SVGEGT. This CDR3 spans 12 amino acids.

The V gene is TRBV12-3 or TRBV12-4, the J gene TRBJ1-6; 8 positions match TRBD1. This CDR3 is built from 16 residues. Trimming took 3 bases from V and 8 from J; bases not matched to a gene: 9. The CDR3 spells CASSFGPGGQDSPLHF. In DNA form, the CDR3 reads TGTGCCAGCAGTTTTGGGCCAGGGGGCCAAGATTCACCCCTCCACTTT.

The chain uses TRBV6-4 and TRBJ1-1; no reliable D call. This CDR3 comprises 13 residues. Per the germline V gene, CDR1 is MRHNA and CDR2 is SNTAGT. V was pared by 6 bases and J by 4 bases, with 12 bases between. The CDR3 loop is CASRGTQGTEAFF. The CDR3 DNA sequence: TGTGCCAGCAGGGGTACTCAAGGCACTGAAGCTTTCTTT.

V usage is TRBV5-6 and J usage is TRBJ1-1, with TRBD1 as a possible D gene (5 bases). Trimming took off 4 bases at V and 5 bases at J, with 21 bases between the two ends. Looked up from germline, CDR1 is SGHDT and CDR2 is YYEEEE. This CDR3 is 16 amino acids long. CDR3 residues: CASSHTPIGTRTEAFF. The CDR3 DNA follows: TGTGCCAGCAGCCATACCCCCATCGGGACGAGGACTGAAGCTTTCTTT.

The chain recombines TRBV7-6 with TRBJ2-7; maybe TRBD2 (6 bases). The CDR3 runs to 14 residues. The V and J ends lost 4 bases and 2 bases respectively, with 12 bases between them. In germline, CDR1 is SGHVS, CDR2 FNYEAQ. CDR3 bases: TGTGCCAGCAGCTCTTCCGGGAGACCCTACGAGCAGTACTTC. This codes for CASSSSGRPYEQYF.

The chain combines TRBV24-1 with TRBJ2-2, with TRBD1 as a possible D gene (6 bases). Germline V lookup: CDR1 KGHDR, CDR2 SFDVKD. The CDR3 loop spans 16 amino acids. The V gene lost 12 bases and the J gene lost 2 bases, with 21 bases spanning the gap. The CDR3 here is CAAGPGRGQNTGELFF. CDR3 nucleotides: TGTGCCGCCGGGCCCGGCAGGGGCCAAAACACCGGGGAGCTGTTTTTT.